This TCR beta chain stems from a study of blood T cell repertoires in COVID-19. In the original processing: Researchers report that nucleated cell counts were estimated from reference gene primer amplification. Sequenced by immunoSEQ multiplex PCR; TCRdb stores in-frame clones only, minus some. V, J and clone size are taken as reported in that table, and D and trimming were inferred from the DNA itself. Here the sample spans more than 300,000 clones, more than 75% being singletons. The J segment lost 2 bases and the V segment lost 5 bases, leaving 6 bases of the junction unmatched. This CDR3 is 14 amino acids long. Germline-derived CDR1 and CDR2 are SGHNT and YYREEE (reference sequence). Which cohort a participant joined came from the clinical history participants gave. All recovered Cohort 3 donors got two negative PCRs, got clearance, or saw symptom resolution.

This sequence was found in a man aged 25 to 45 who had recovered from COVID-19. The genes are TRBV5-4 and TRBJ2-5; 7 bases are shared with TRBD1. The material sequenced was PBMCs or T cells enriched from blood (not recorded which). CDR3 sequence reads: CASRSYRGQETQYF. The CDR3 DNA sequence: TGTGCCAGCAGGTCGTACAGGGGTCAAGAGACCCAGTACTTC.